Given below is one T cell receptor beta chain in context. Its antigen target is currently unknown. Within one base of it there is no much larger clone, and no base qualities were kept. The sample comes from a study of blood T cell repertoires in COVID-19 (dated by TCRdb to 2018 to 2020). Notes on the research overall: Collaborator samples came from the United States, Italy and Spain and covered acute and convalescent phases of COVID-19. The material from the prospective study consisted of cDNA or gDNA derived from T cells, B-cell-depleted T cells, or PBMCs. Subjects who had been exposed to COVID-19, were actively infected with it, or had recovered from it provided the deeply sampled blood TCRbeta repertoires that made up the dataset. The repertoires were released in a freely available public database meant as a resource for research on the immune response to SARS-CoV-2. The samples were drawn from the first 160 participants of the ongoing ImmuneRACE study and from under 1,500 subjects provided by 6 global collaborators. The sample metadata nearly always contained a de-identified subject ID, COVID-19 status, age in years and sex. Where available, HLA class I and class II types were taken from metadata supplied by the sample provider and were not determined by assay-based typing.

The research as a whole found: The amount of clinical and demographic metadata varied by source and participant and was provided uncurated.

From the cysteine through the phenylalanine, the CDR3 covers 16 amino acids. Just the 48-base CDR3 DNA is kept, in frame starting at base 1. The germline V gene (reference sequence) specifies LGHDT as CDR1 and YNNKEL as CDR2. Germline trimming: 4 bases from V, 7 bases from J; junction bases outside gene matches: 15. Whole blood was collected in K2EDTA tubes by collaborating institutions according to the institutions' own protocols. For TCRbeta analysis, collaborators shipped samples in one of three forms: frozen whole blood, isolated PBMCs, or DNA extracted from either of those sample types. TCRbeta CDR3 regions were amplified from genomic DNA using the immunoSEQ Assay, a bias-controlled multiplex PCR. Regarding the original processing steps: The number of nucleated cells in each sample was estimated by amplification of reference gene primers within the assay. To quantify the absolute abundance of each unique TCRbeta CDR3 rearrangement, sequence reads were collapsed and filtered. For each sample, productive Simpson clonality was calculated as the square root of Simpson's diversity index across productive rearrangements. The clones in this table, taken by TCRdb from immuneACCESS, are in-frame only. Not every clone is retained; where verified, under half of the shortfall comes from an unresolved V gene, and the cause of the rest is unknown. For V, J and clone size, that table is used; D and trimming come from the DNA. This sample has approximately 170,000 clones in its table, and 81% of those were observed once. The ten biggest clones cover around 9.9% of the sample.

The sequence links TRBV3-1 (or the pseudogene TRBV3-2) to TRBJ2-7; 8 bases in between match TRBD1. The source material was peripheral blood. This receptor was obtained from a human donor in a cohort sampled during active COVID-19. The nucleotide sequence is TGTGCCAGCAGCCTAGGAGACGGACAGGGCTTACGAGAGCAGTACTTC. It encodes CASSLGDGQGLREQYF.